This T cell receptor beta chain emerged from a study of Graves' ophthalmopathy and Graves' hyperthyroidism. Scientists amplified the TCR beta CDR3 regions from RNA transcripts. HTBI-primed RT-PCR formed the first round, and a multiplex PCR formed the second. TCRdb used MiXCR to reprocess the multiplex PCR reads, holding one entry per CDR3 protein. The sample gives 620,000 or so distinct CDR3 sequences, roughly 20% of which show up once; around 6.9% is in the top ten. General observations from the study: For separating ophthalmopathy from stable hyperthyroidism, a 13-signature model gave 87.88% sensitivity and roughly 83% specificity. In blood, most expanded thyroid clonotypes above 0.001 frequency were also detected.

This clonotype came up many times. Its antigen is not identified. The CDR3 length is 15 residues. The V end was cut by 0 bases, the J end by 5 bases, with 13 bases between. Germline V gives CDR1 LNHDA, CDR2 SQIVND (reference sequence). Material: peripheral blood. The TCR originated in a woman in her late teens or twenties with stable Graves' hyperthyroidism. Some clones in this sample may be carry-over from other donors' samples. This sequence joins TRBV19 and TRBJ1-1, with unresolved D. The CDR3 region is CASSIDGGIMTEAFF. CDR3 sequence (DNA): TGTGCCAGTAGTATAGATGGCGGGATAATGACTGAAGCTTTCTTT.